The 24 T cell receptor beta chains below come from one sample, sequenced in a study of blood T cell repertoires in COVID-19. Profiling relied on immunoSEQ multiplex PCR, and the TCRdb table lists in-frame clones only, not all of them. Here the sample spans 60,000 or so clones, roughly 93% being singletons. The specimen was peripheral blood. These receptors were collected from a human donor in a cohort sampled during active COVID-19.

The genes are TRBV4-2 and TRBJ1-1; D is unclear. The CDR3 consists of 14 residues. Trimming removed 0 bases at V and 4 bases at J, with 9 bases between. Per the germline V gene, CDR1 is LGHNA and CDR2 is YNFKEQ. The CDR3 reads CASSQDERFTEAFF. CDR3 coding DNA: TGTGCCAGCAGCCAAGATGAACGGTTCACTGAAGCTTTCTTT.

V is TRBV6-5 and J is TRBJ2-3, with a weak D call TRBD2 (6 bases). Germline V gene data show CDR1 as MNHEY and CDR2 as SVGAGI. Between the trimmed V and J ends, which lost 2 bases and 5 bases, there was a span of 14 bases. The CDR3 loop spans 15 amino acids. Here the CDR3 reads CASSYLRDWGDTQYF. The CDR3 DNA sequence: TGTGCCAGCAGTTACCTCCGGGACTGGGGAGATACGCAGTATTTT.

CDR3 in DNA: TGTGCCAGTAGCCAAAGGGGGGGAGGGGGAATTCCGGAGCAGTTCTTC. It translates to CASSQRGGGGIPEQFF. V and J are TRBV19 and TRBJ2-1, with D possibly TRBD2 on 7 matching bases. Trimming cost V 6 bases and J 10 bases, with 25 bases left between them. This CDR3 is 16 amino acids long. Per the germline V gene, CDR1 is LNHDA and CDR2 is SQIVND (reference sequence).

The genes are TRBV27 and TRBJ2-7; TRBD1 agrees at 8 bases. V lost 3 bases and J lost 3; bases outside the gene matches: 7. This CDR3 contains 15 residues. Germline-derived CDR1 and CDR2 are MNHEY and SMNVEV (reference sequence). In DNA form, the CDR3 reads TGTGCCAGCAGTTTCCCGTCAGGGGGCATCTACGAGCAGTACTTC. This gives the protein CASSFPSGGIYEQYF.

This chain uses TRBV19 with TRBJ2-5; 9 bases match TRBD1. This CDR3 has 14 residues. V lost 4 bases to trimming and J lost 5 bases; unmatched junction nucleotides: 5. From germline, CDR1 is LNHDA and CDR2 SQIVND (reference sequence). The CDR3 sequence: CASSRDRGWETQYF. The CDR3 DNA sequence: TGTGCCAGTAGTAGAGACAGGGGGTGGGAGACCCAGTACTTC.

The rearrangement uses TRBV5-6 and TRBJ1-4, with a tentative D call TRBD1 (5 bases). Trimming removed 4 bases from V and 6 bases from J, with 22 bases in between. Per germline, CDR1 SGHDT and CDR2 YYEEEE. CDR3 length: 17 residues. As DNA, the CDR3 is TGTGCCAGCAGCCAGACCCCCGGGGGGGAGGAATATGAAAAACTGTTTTTT. Translated, it gives CASSQTPGGEEYEKLFF.

The CDR3 region has the DNA TGTGCCAGCACCCTAAGAGCCGTATCGAACACCGGGGAGCTGTTTTTT. Its translation: CASTLRAVSNTGELFF. The rearrangement links TRBV7-2 to TRBJ2-2; D call uncertain. V lost 7 bases to trimming and J lost 0 bases, with 15 bases between them. The CDR3 has 16 amino acids. CDR1 is SGHTA, CDR2 FQGNSA, per germline.

The chain is built from TRBV6-5 and TRBJ1-4; D is perhaps TRBD1 (5 bases). This CDR3 is 13 amino acids long. Germline assignment: CDR1 MNHEY and CDR2 SVGAGI. Trimming stripped 6 bases from V and 6 bases from J, with 11 bases between. DNA for the CDR3: TGTGCCAGCAGAGAGTCCAGGGATGAAAAACTGTTTTTT. This encodes CASRESRDEKLFF.

The rearrangement uses TRBV28 and TRBJ2-5, with 8 bases aligning to TRBD2. CDR3 length equals 14 residues. Germline lookup yields CDR1 MDHEN and CDR2 SYDVKM. Germline trimming cut 5 bases from V and 5 bases from J; bases unmatched to any gene: 7. CDR3 region: CASSAGRADETQYF. For the CDR3, the DNA is TGTGCCAGCAGTGCCGGGAGGGCCGACGAGACCCAGTACTTC.

The rearrangement joins TRBV6-5 to TRBJ2-7; 12 nucleotides agree with TRBD2. CDR3 size: 14 residues. Germline CDR1 and CDR2: MNHEY and SVGAGI. The trim removed 8 bases at V and 7 bases at J, leaving 9 bases unmatched. DNA of the CDR3: TGTGCCAGCGCCGAGGGTCTAGCGGGAGGGGAGCAGTACTTC. Translation: CASAEGLAGGEQYF.

V gene TRBV7-2 combines with J gene TRBJ2-5; D call uncertain. From germline, CDR1 is SGHTA and CDR2 FQGNSA. Trimming removed 3 bases at V and 4 bases at J, with 6 bases between. The CDR3 consists of 12 residues. The CDR3 protein is CASSFLGETQYF. The CDR3 nucleotides are TGTGCCAGCAGCTTTCTAGGAGAGACCCAGTACTTC.

The V call is TRBV7-2, the J call TRBJ1-2; possibly TRBD1 for D (5 bases). V was trimmed by 3 bases and J by 6 bases, leaving 11 bases between them. This CDR3 region has 13 residues. Germline-derived CDR1 and CDR2 are SGHTA and FQGNSA. CDR3 region: CASSFLIGDGYTF. In DNA form, the CDR3 reads TGTGCCAGCAGCTTTCTCATAGGGGATGGCTACACCTTC.

The chain recombines TRBV20-1 with TRBJ2-1; 12 positions match TRBD2. Germline V gene data show CDR1 as DFQATT and CDR2 as SNEGSKA (reference sequence). This CDR3 comprises 15 residues. J was trimmed by 2 bases and V by 3 bases; bases with no gene match: 2. CDR3 coding DNA: TGCAGTGCTAGTGCTAGCGGGAGGGCCTACAATGAGCAGTTCTTC. Amino acid sequence: CSASASGRAYNEQFF.

V usage is TRBV28 and J usage is TRBJ2-7, with D perhaps matching TRBD2 (5 bases). Germline V gives CDR1 MDHEN, CDR2 SYDVKM. V was pared by 6 bases and J by 6 bases, with 12 bases between. The CDR3 covers 12 residues. DNA of the CDR3: TGTGCCAGCAGCATTGTCGAGGGCGAGCAGTACTTC. This gives the protein CASSIVEGEQYF.

The chain uses TRBV5-4 and TRBJ2-3, with 10 bases identical to TRBD2. CDR1 and CDR2 from the germline V gene are SGHNT and YYREEE (reference sequence). The CDR3 sequence is 15 residues long. V gave up 3 bases and J gave up 3 bases; unmatched junction bases: 4. The CDR3 DNA sequence: TGTGCCAGCAGCTGGGCTAGCGGGAGTACAGATACGCAGTATTTT. Amino acid sequence: CASSWASGSTDTQYF.

This clone appeared once. The chain is built from TRBV29-1 and TRBJ2-3; 9 bases are shared with TRBD2. Germline trimming cut 4 bases from V and 6 bases from J; bases unmatched to any gene: 17. The germline CDR1 and CDR2 sequences are SQVTM and ANQGSEA. The CDR3 is 17 residues long. CDR3 nucleotides: TGCAGCGTTGTGGGGCGGGAGGGGATTCGGCGCGCGGATACGCAGTATTTT. Its translation is CSVVGREGIRRADTQYF.

The rearrangement uses TRBV5-1 and TRBJ2-7, with TRBD1 matching 9 bases. V trimming: 0 bases; J trimming: 3 bases; junction bases outside the gene matches: 13. This CDR3 spans 18 amino acids. The germline V gene encodes CDR1 SGHRS and CDR2 YFSETQ. CDR3 sequence (DNA): TGCGCCAGCAGCTTGGGTCTTAACAGGGGGCGCTCCCTCTACGAGCAGTACTTC. Protein sequence: CASSLGLNRGRSLYEQYF.

The table lists this clone with a count of one. In the same sample, other DNA sequences code for this CDR3. V is TRBV19 and J is TRBJ2-3; 8 bases align to TRBD1. Unmatched junction bases numbered 1, after V lost 5 bases and J lost 6 bases. Germline-derived CDR1 and CDR2 are LNHDA and SQIVND (reference sequence). The CDR3 is 12 amino acids. CDR3 residues: CASSWTGDTQYF. Here the CDR3 DNA reads TGTGCCAGTAGTTGGACAGGGGATACGCAGTATTTT.

J is TRBJ2-5 and V is TRBV19, with 10 bases fitting TRBD2. The V gene end was trimmed by 4 bases and the J gene end by 3 bases; junction bases not matched to a gene: 5. CDR3 length: 15 amino acids. Germline V gives CDR1 LNHDA, CDR2 SQIVND (reference sequence). The CDR3 loop reads CASSNRLAGEETQYF. The CDR3 DNA reads TGTGCCAGTAGTAATCGGCTAGCGGGAGAAGAGACCCAGTACTTC.

The CDR3 protein is CASSLTPTGPGELFF. The CDR3 nucleotides are TGTGCCAGCAGCTTAACCCCAACAGGTCCCGGGGAGCTGTTTTTT. The chain carries TRBV7-3 and TRBJ2-2; D might be TRBD1 (5 bases). Looked up from germline, CDR1 is SGHTA and CDR2 is FQGTGA. This CDR3 contains 15 residues. Trimming left V 0 bases short and J 6 bases short, with 11 bases between.

CDR3 sequence (DNA): TGTGCCACCAGCATGCGCTCTGGGGCCAACGTCCTGACTTTC. Its protein is CATSMRSGANVLTF. The chain combines TRBV15 with TRBJ2-6, with no clear D. The CDR3 spans 14 residues. Germline assignment: CDR1 LNHNV and CDR2 YYDKDF (reference sequence). Trimming took 4 bases from V and 0 from J, leaving 4 bases between them.

The V and J genes are TRBV11-2 and TRBJ1-3, with unresolved D. Germline V gives CDR1 SGHAT, CDR2 FQNNGV. CDR3 length: 16 amino acids. V was shortened by 3 bases and J by 0 bases, with 12 bases between the two germline ends. The CDR3 sequence is CASSFPGSSSGNTIYF. As DNA, the CDR3 is TGTGCCAGCAGCTTCCCGGGGTCGAGCTCTGGAAACACCATATATTTT.

The genes are TRBV18 and TRBJ2-5; 10 bases map to TRBD2. This CDR3 contains 16 residues. Trimming removed 0 bases from V and 4 bases from J; junction bases left unmatched: 5. Germline V gives CDR1 KGHSH, CDR2 LQKENI. The CDR3 reads CASSPPLAGASETQYF. In nucleotides, the CDR3 is TGTGCCAGCTCACCACCGCTAGCGGGAGCGTCAGAGACCCAGTACTTC.

The CDR3 DNA reads as TGTGCCAGTAGTATTCGGGGGAGAGATGAAGAGACCCAGTACTTC. It codes for CASSIRGRDEETQYF. The V gene is TRBV19, the J gene TRBJ2-5; maybe TRBD2 (6 bases). The germline V and J ends were trimmed by 3 bases and 3 bases, with 14 bases remaining between them. The germline V gene has CDR1 LNHDA and CDR2 SQIVND (reference sequence). CDR3 length: 15 residues.